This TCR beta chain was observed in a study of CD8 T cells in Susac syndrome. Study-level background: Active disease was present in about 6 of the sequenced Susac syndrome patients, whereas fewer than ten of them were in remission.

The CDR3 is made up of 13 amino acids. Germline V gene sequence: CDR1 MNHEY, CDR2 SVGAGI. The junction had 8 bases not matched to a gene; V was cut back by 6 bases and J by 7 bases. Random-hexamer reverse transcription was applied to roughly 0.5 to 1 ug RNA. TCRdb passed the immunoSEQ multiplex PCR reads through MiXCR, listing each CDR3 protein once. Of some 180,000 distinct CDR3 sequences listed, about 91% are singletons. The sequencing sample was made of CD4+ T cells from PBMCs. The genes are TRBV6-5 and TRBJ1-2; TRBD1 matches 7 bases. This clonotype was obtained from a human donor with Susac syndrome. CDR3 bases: TGTGCCAGCAGGAATACAGGGGAAGGTGGCTACACCTTC. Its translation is CASRNTGEGGYTF.